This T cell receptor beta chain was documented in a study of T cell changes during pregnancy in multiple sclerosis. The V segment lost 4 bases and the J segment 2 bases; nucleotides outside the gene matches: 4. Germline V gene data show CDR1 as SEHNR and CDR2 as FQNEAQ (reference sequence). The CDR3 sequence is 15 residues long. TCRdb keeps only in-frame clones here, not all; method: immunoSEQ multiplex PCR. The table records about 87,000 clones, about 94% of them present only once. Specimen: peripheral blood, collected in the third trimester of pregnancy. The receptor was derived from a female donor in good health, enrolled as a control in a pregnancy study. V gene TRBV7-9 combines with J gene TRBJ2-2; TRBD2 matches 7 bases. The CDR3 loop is CASSYLAVNTGELFF. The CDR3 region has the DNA TGTGCCAGCAGCTACCTAGCGGTTAACACCGGGGAGCTGTTTTTT.